A single sample gave rise to the 14 T cell receptor beta chains below, sequenced in a study of blood T cell repertoires in COVID-19 (dated by TCRdb to the early 2020s). Preparation of the library involved the immunoSEQ multiplex PCR assay. TCRdb limited this immuneACCESS table to in-frame rearrangements with V and J called. A share of clones is missing; checked studies link under half to unresolved V genes, and the rest is unexplained. This sample gives about 370,000 clones in total; 75% to 90% of them show up just once. The top ten constitute over 0.95% of the sample. The specimen sequenced was PBMCs or T cells enriched from blood (not recorded which). All receptors derive from a man younger than 35 who had recovered from COVID-19.

This chain links TRBV11-2 with TRBJ2-1, with 7 bases lining up with TRBD2. This CDR3 has 14 amino acids. Germline V gene sequence: CDR1 SGHAT, CDR2 FQNNGV. V gave up 1 base and J gave up 9 bases; unmatched junction bases: 6. In nucleotides, the CDR3 is TGTGCCAGCAGCTTAGGACTAGCCTCATCTGAGCAGTTCTTC. It specifies CASSLGLASSEQFF.

The table lists this clone with a count of one. V is TRBV10-3 and J is TRBJ1-2; perhaps TRBD1 as D (6 bases). The germline CDR1 and CDR2 sequences are ENHRY and SYGVKD. The CDR3 is 14 residues long. Trimming stripped 9 bases from V and 6 bases from J, with 20 bases between. This CDR3 is CAINWDNTPHGYTF. CDR3 nucleotides: TGTGCCATAAATTGGGACAACACCCCACATGGCTACACCTTC.

The chain is built from TRBV13 and TRBJ1-1; no clear D. Looked up from germline, CDR1 is PRHDT and CDR2 is FYEKMQ (reference sequence). CDR3 size: 14 residues. V gave up 4 bases and J gave up 7 bases, with 16 bases separating them. The CDR3 bases are TGTGCCAGCAGCTGGGTCTCGGAGGTTCATGAAGCTTTCTTT. Protein: CASSWVSEVHEAFF.

This chain connects TRBV6-2 or TRBV6-3 to TRBJ2-1, with TRBD2 matching over 9 bases. The germline CDR1 and CDR2 sequences are MNHEY and SVGEGT. The CDR3 runs 15 residues. V trimming: 4 bases; J trimming: 3 bases; junction bases outside the gene matches: 4. The CDR3 sequence: CASSWSGRSYNEQFF. In DNA, the CDR3 is TGTGCCAGCAGTTGGAGCGGGAGGAGCTACAATGAGCAGTTCTTC.

This chain connects TRBV6-5 to TRBJ2-7; 9 positions agree with TRBD1. Germline V CDR1 and CDR2: MNHEY, SVGAGI. The junction had 5 bases not matched to a gene; V was cut back by 6 bases and J by 2 bases. The CDR3 is 14 amino acids. The CDR3 nucleotides read TGTGCCAGCAGAACCGGACAGGGGACCTACGAGCAGTACTTC. Translating it yields CASRTGQGTYEQYF.

In nucleotides, the CDR3 is TGTGCCAGCAGCTTAACACAGCAGAATGAAAAACTGTTTTTT. As protein: CASSLTQQNEKLFF. The chain has TRBV7-9 and TRBJ1-4, with D unclear. Germline V gene data show CDR1 as SEHNR and CDR2 as FQNEAQ (reference sequence). Trimming left V 2 bases short and J 5 bases short, with 9 bases between. The CDR3 is 14 residues long.

J is TRBJ2-3 and V is TRBV7-3; D remains ambiguous. V dropped 4 bases and J dropped 2 bases, with 19 bases sitting between them. Per the germline V gene, CDR1 is SGHTA and CDR2 is FQGTGA. The CDR3 has 17 amino acids. CDR3 DNA: TGTGCCAGCAGCTCCCCACCGCTGGGCCAAATCACAGATACGCAGTATTTT. Protein product: CASSSPPLGQITDTQYF.

The J gene is TRBJ2-7, the V gene TRBV5-4; 8 bases are shared with TRBD2. This CDR3 is 14 amino acids long. With 4 bases clipped from V and 4 bases from J, the junction kept 7 bases outside the gene matches. Germline loops: CDR1 SGHNT, CDR2 YYREEE (reference sequence). CDR3 in amino acids: CASSSGRAPYEQYF. DNA of the CDR3: TGTGCCAGCAGCAGCGGGAGAGCTCCATACGAGCAGTACTTC. The full variable domain, with the rest looked up from reference TRBV5-4 and TRBJ2-7, is ETGVTQSPTHLIKTRGQQVTLRCSSQSGHNTVSWYQQALGQGPQFIFQYYREEENGRGNFPPRFSGLQFPNYSSELNVNALELDDSALYLCASSSGRAPYEQYFGPGTRLTVT.

V is TRBV18 and J is TRBJ2-1, with D unresolved. This CDR3 is built from 13 residues. Per the germline V gene, CDR1 is KGHSH and CDR2 is LQKENI. Trimming removed 3 bases at V and 5 bases at J, with 8 bases between. CDR3 DNA sequence: TGTGCCAGCTCACCGCAACAGAACAATGAGCAGTTCTTC. The encoded protein is CASSPQQNNEQFF.

The chain is built from TRBV25-1 and TRBJ2-7; 8 bases match TRBD2. Trimming took 8 bases from V and 3 from J; bases not matched to a gene: 9. CDR1 is MGHDK, CDR2 SYGVNS, per germline. This CDR3 comprises 14 residues. CDR3 sequence (DNA): TGTGCCAGCTACCGCGGGGGGCTAGACTACGAGCAGTACTTC. Its protein product is CASYRGGLDYEQYF.

The rearrangement uses TRBV28 and TRBJ2-3; no reliable D call. The CDR3 runs 12 residues. CDR1 and CDR2 (germline): MDHEN, SYDVKM. Trimming pared 2 bases from V and 13 bases from J, leaving 13 bases between. CDR3 bases: TGTGCCAGCAGTTTAAACCGCCAGGAAAAGTATTTT. This sequence encodes CASSLNRQEKYF.

The genes are TRBV15 and TRBJ1-1, with a possible D match to TRBD1 (6 bases). This CDR3 has 15 residues. Deletions cut 1 base from V and 2 bases from J, with 11 bases between. Germline values: CDR1 LNHNV, CDR2 YYDKDF (reference sequence). CDR3: CATSRGGTPNTEAFF. CDR3 DNA sequence: TGTGCCACCAGCAGAGGGGGGACACCAAACACTGAAGCTTTCTTT.

CDR3 DNA sequence: TGTGCCAGCAGCGAGAGCGGGGGGGCCCACCCAAAGCAGTTCTTC. Protein: CASSESGGAHPKQFF. This rearrangement joins TRBV9 to TRBJ2-1; 10 bases map to TRBD2. Germline CDR1 is SGDLS and CDR2 is YYNGEE. Unmatched junction bases numbered 11, after V lost 3 bases and J lost 11 bases. The CDR3 runs 15 residues. Based on the CDR3 plus reference TRBV9 and TRBJ2-1, the full variable domain is DSGVTQTPKHLITATGQRVTLRCSPRSGDLSVYWYQQSLDQGLQFLIQYYNGEERAKGNILERFSAQQFPDLHSELNLSSLELGDSALYFCASSESGGAHPKQFFGPGTRLTVL.

This chain connects TRBV6-2 or TRBV6-3 to TRBJ2-1; a weak D match, TRBD2 (6 bases). The germline gives CDR1 MNHEY, CDR2 SVGEGT. This CDR3 is 12 amino acids long. V dropped 2 bases and J dropped 10 bases, with 9 bases sitting between them. CDR3 coding DNA: TGTGCCAGCAGTTACGACCGGGGGGAGCAGTTCTTC. This gives the protein CASSYDRGEQFF.